This T cell receptor (beta chain) was identified in a study of blood T cell repertoires in COVID-19. Background on the study: Acute and convalescent COVID-19 samples came from the United States, Italy and Spain. In each case, the material was cDNA or gDNA derived from T cells, B-cell-depleted T cells, or PBMCs.

Of note for this clone: Mismatch with germline at one junction end may stem from a read error.

The CDR3 contains 13 residues. CDR1 is SSHAT, CDR2 FNYEAQ, per germline (reference sequence). As processed by the authors: Scientists estimated how many nucleated cells there were by amplifying reference gene primers. TCRdb keeps only in-frame clones here, not all; method: immunoSEQ multiplex PCR. The D gene and trimming were derived from the DNA, and the V and J assignments and clone size from that table. The sample has about 110,000 clones, roughly 85% seen once. The sequenced sample was peripheral blood. The sequence came from a human donor in a cohort sampled during active COVID-19. This rearrangement joins TRBV7-7 to TRBJ2-1, with D tentatively TRBD1 (6 bases). The CDR3: CASSLGRGDEQFF. CDR3 DNA: TGTGCTAGCAGCTTAGGCAGGGGCGATGAGCAGTTCTTC.